This T cell receptor beta chain originates from a study of blood T cell repertoires in COVID-19. TCRdb's copy holds only in-frame clones and misses some; the assay was immunoSEQ multiplex PCR. The data show about 150,000 clones, roughly 90% seen once. Enrollees, roughly 18 to 95 years old, lived in about two dozen US areas. Categorization into cohorts depended on clinical history that participants reported. CDR3 length: 18 residues. The germline V and J ends were trimmed by 7 bases and 0 bases, with 22 bases remaining between them. Per germline, CDR1 SGHTA and CDR2 FQGNSA. Material: PBMCs or T cells enriched from blood (not recorded which). This TCR was sampled from a woman between 35 and 50 years old who had been exposed to COVID-19. The rearrangement links TRBV7-2 to TRBJ1-3; TRBD1 is a possible D gene (6 bases). The CDR3, as DNA: TGTGCCAGCACCAATCGCGTCTCGACAGGCACCTCTGGAAACACCATATATTTT. Translated: CASTNRVSTGTSGNTIYF.